The text below deals with one TCR beta chain. Its recognized antigen is unknown. No much larger clonotype is one base removed from it; base qualities were not supplied. The cohort consisted of approximately 670 healthy bone marrow donors. All cohort members were sampled while nominally healthy, although unrecorded immune exposures were likely present. The donor tested CMV seropositive and was one of the 289 seropositive cohort members. A peripheral blood sample was collected from each donor, and TCR beta sequencing was performed on peripheral blood mononuclear cells. Genomic DNA was extracted from the blood cell samples with the Qiagen DNeasy Blood Extraction Kit. This entry is derived from a study of cytomegalovirus exposure and HLA in healthy donors (dated by TCRdb to the late 2010s). In terms of the full investigation: An earlier analysis of under 600 of the donors reported 250 to 300 Gb of sequence data and some 120 million unique TCR beta sequences from some 180 million T cells. Of the roughly 390 genotyped donors, about 80% fell in the genetic ancestry cluster associated with self-reported Caucasian donors. Among some 400 genotyped donors of the cohort, an average of around 250,000 unique TCR beta nucleotide sequences was sequenced per donor, of which roughly 17% were non-productive. The later analysis used no new phenotypic data to find candidate immune exposures, relying instead on TCR beta sequences and their occurrence across donors. Alongside the repertoire data, information on donor age, sex, ethnicity and CMV serostatus was compiled. The study profiled the T cell repertoires of hundreds of subjects by immunosequencing and related them to cytomegalovirus serostatus. A later analysis re-analyzed previously published TCR beta repertoires from 600 to 850 donors and added high-resolution HLA genotyping to study TCR occurrence patterns. The aim of the study was to test whether cataloging public T cell receptors could identify signatures of past pathogen exposure. Besides the first cohort of more than 650 subjects, a separate validation cohort made up of 120 different subjects was used. Roughly 5 DR-DQ haplotypes were treated as single units for association and clustering because of strong linkage in the cohort. Both class I and class II loci were covered by HLA typing, at four-digit resolution. The number of typed donors differed by locus: about 620-640 for A, B, C, DRB1 and DQB1; 522 for DQA1; over 600 for DPA1; and some 450 for DPB1. A later genetic analysis took genome-wide SNP genotypes for about three fifths of the 666 donors and used that subset as a discovery cohort. Around 320 gigabases of sequencing data and approximately 80 million unique TCR sequences were included in an early release covering roughly 600 HLA-typed donors. To predict cytomegalovirus infection status, the study combined high-throughput TCR immunosequencing, statistical association of individual TCRs with disease status, and machine learning. In an earlier analysis of over 550 of the donors, high-throughput TCR beta sequencing was used to judge whether each TCR beta V gene segment behaved as functional or pseudogenic. All discovery cohort repertoires had been generated on a single sequencing platform.

The V and J ends are trimmed by 4 bases and 4 bases, leaving 20 bases between them. CDR1 and CDR2 are read off the germline V gene as SGDLS and YYNGEE. Reading from cysteine to phenylalanine, the CDR3 counts 16 amino acids. Of the read, only the CDR3 DNA is kept; its 48 bases are in frame from base 1. General findings and caveats noted by the study authors: In the study, some 160 TCR beta chains were listed as associated with cytomegalovirus. Because some donors lacked HLA typing at each locus, the association tests relied only on the typed subset. In both the original and validation cohorts, the classifier was reported to diagnose cytomegalovirus status with high specificity and sensitivity. In an earlier analysis of about 600 of the donors, most TCR beta V segments appeared in productive rearrangements about 87% or about 30% of the time, broadly matching IMGT annotations. For the cohort, immune exposure information was limited to CMV serostatus. Some IMGT-functional V segments, including TRBV6-2 and TRBV6-3, could not be told apart with the 87-base-pair reads, so those segments were excluded. In a later analysis, most CMV-associated TCR beta chains were found to appear HLA-restricted, with HLA associations seemingly driven largely by CMV exposure. Presence/absence analyses assumed roughly uniform sequencing depth across donors, an assumption that may not hold. According to a later genetic analysis, donors in an Asian-associated ancestry cluster had fewer N-insertions in productive TCRs than the roughly 670-donor mean. This cohort had only TCR beta chains sequenced, and the lack of alpha or paired-chain data limited which features could be detected. Over 15 rarely observed V segments, including chromosome 9 orphons, were excluded from the earlier analysis of about 610 of the donors because counts were too low. The authors suggested that the approach could potentially be generalized to other disease states and immunological phenotypes. A later analysis associated about 18,000 TCR beta sequences with specific HLA alleles at a false discovery rate of 0.05. In a later analysis, HLA-associated TCR beta chains showed more clonal expansion and lower generation probabilities than non-associated chains that were equally common. The sequencing pipeline was judged likely to have produced a cluster of highly shared sequence variants as a technical artifact. Several of the top co-occurrence clusters appeared to be linked to parvovirus B19, influenza, CMV and Epstein-Barr virus, according to a later analysis. Strong co-occurrence of HLA alleles, especially DR and DQ, made assigning TCR associations to individual alleles difficult. V-gene and J-gene trimming of TCR beta chains was associated with a missense DCLRE1C variant in a later genetic analysis, and the association was replicated in an independent cohort. In vitro tests confirmed that three of the cytomegalovirus-associated TCR beta chains recognize cytomegalovirus antigens. In a later analysis, TCR association rates were found to vary across HLA loci, with the most associated TCRs seen for DRB1 alleles and the fewest for HLA-C alleles. Linkage disequilibrium might explain the correlated functional status among segregating V segments, but an unknown experimental factor could not be ruled out. Across donors, most TCR sequences were observed very rarely, whereas some public TCRs were present in many individuals. A further reported finding was that TCR beta sequences accurately predicted the HLA-A and HLA-B alleles for most subjects in the first cohort.

The library was built by means of the immunoSEQ multiplex PCR assay. The multiplex PCR relied on a mix of 60 forward primers for TCR Vbeta segments and 13 reverse primers for TCR Jbeta segments. The CDR3 region of rearranged TCR beta genes was amplified from genomic DNA by a multiplex PCR assay. The amplified TCR beta libraries were sequenced on the Illumina HiSeq System as 87-base-pair reads. As for how the authors treated the data: A later analysis counted tens of millions of unique TCR beta chains across the 666 repertoires, and some 11 million of these chains were shared by at least two donors. To remove PCR and sequencing errors, raw reads were error-corrected and collapsed into unique sequences using a nearest-neighbor algorithm that merged closely related sequences. Alignment of CDR3 sequences to IMGT reference sequences was used to assign V, D and J gene segments. For a sequence to be retained, a match of at least six nucleotides was required to both a V gene segment and a J gene segment. Rearrangements were classified as productive when the CDR3 lacked stop codons and remained in frame with V and J, and all other rearrangements were classified as non-productive. CDR3 was defined by IMGT convention, running from the second conserved V-encoded cysteine to the conserved J-encoded phenylalanine. In an earlier analysis of around 600 of the donors, sequences lacking an unambiguous match to a single V gene segment were excluded. An earlier analysis of 587 of the donors called V segments functional above 56.7% productive rearrangements and segregating when the between-donor standard deviation exceeded 5%. A statistical classification framework was developed to diagnose cytomegalovirus status using the catalog of TCR beta chain sequences. In a later analysis, V and J genes were assigned by comparing TCR nucleotide sequences against IMGT/GENE-DB human TR gene sequences. Using the TCRdist pipeline, a later analysis assigned CDR3 sequences along with most-parsimonious VDJ recombination scenarios. In a later analysis, each TCR beta chain was defined by its CDR3 amino acid sequence together with its V-gene family, and reads without a unique V-gene family were excluded. In a later analysis, 500 to 700 highly shared, low-generation-probability nucleotide sequences were removed to address suspected cross-contamination and a sequencing artifact. In a later analysis, a clonal expansion index for each public chain was calculated from normalized within-repertoire ranks of inferred template counts. In a later analysis, generation probabilities were computed with a VDJ recombination model fitted to out-of-frame rearrangements, and the resulting probabilities were checked against IGoR. In a later analysis, hypergeometric tests were used to score TCR-TCR, TCR-HLA and TCR-CMV co-occurrence, with a repertoire-size bias correction applied to TCR pairs. A later analysis estimated false discovery rates by permuting HLA or CMV assignments 20 times. In a later analysis, co-occurring TCRs were grouped with DBSCAN, and TCRdist sequence similarity was added when clustering was performed within HLA-allele-positive subsets. Co-occurrence clustering excluded repertoires with fewer than 30,000 or more than 120,000 public chains, plus five with anomalous nucleotide sharing. Drawn from immuneACCESS, this table holds only the in-frame rearrangements with V and J called that TCRdb kept. Clones are partly lost; checked studies trace under half to an unresolved V gene and leave the rest unexplained. From that table come the V and J calls and clone size; the DNA was used to work out D and trimming. The sample includes fewer than 200,000 clones, with 80% observed a single time. 8.5% to 10% of the sample goes to the ten largest clones.

Sequencing used PBMCs. This TCR was sampled from a man between 18 and 35 years old in good health and CMV-seropositive. The chain is made from TRBV9 and TRBJ1-2, and perhaps TRBD1 as D gene, on 5 matching bases. In nucleotide form, the sequence is TGTGCCAGCAGCCCGGGGGTCGGGGCGGGTGCCTATGGCTACACCTTC. Translated, it reads CASSPGVGAGAYGYTF.